This TCR beta chain was profiled in a study of siplizumab effects on memory and regulatory T cells. About the research overall: The study paired mixed lymphocyte reactions, running them with siplizumab at approximately 0.95 ug/mL or without drug. Study findings and constraints: Both greater diversity than memory cells and a major contribution to the alloresponse seemed to characterize naive T cells.

Coculturing of the mixed lymphocyte reaction cells was performed at 37°C for over 5 days. Germline V gene lookup returns CDR1 SEHNR and CDR2 FQNEAQ (reference sequence). V dropped 0 bases and J dropped 10; count of bases not matched to a gene: 4. This CDR3 has 13 residues. On this clone itself: Its antigen is undetermined.

Some clones are missing from TCRdb's copy, which holds only in-frame ones; the method was immunoSEQ multiplex PCR. The sample has roughly 5,000 clones; 50% are singletons. The sample consisted of CFSE-low (dividing) CD8+ T cells sorted from an allogeneic mixed lymphocyte reaction. The clonotype was recovered from a human donor in good health; the cells came from an allogeneic mixed lymphocyte reaction. Some clones in this sample may be carry-over from other donors' samples. The chain joins TRBV7-9 to TRBJ1-1; 8 nucleotides align to TRBD1. The CDR3 loop is CASSLAIQGGAFF. For the CDR3, the DNA is TGTGCCAGCAGCTTAGCAATACAGGGGGGAGCTTTCTTT.